These 10 T cell receptor beta chains share one sample of origin, sequenced in a study of blood T cells in healthy people across ages. Then a second PCR, running about 6 to 12 cycles, was carried out with a sample-barcoded 5' primer and a J-beta primer mix. TCRdb re-called the 5' RACE reads with MiXCR, one entry per CDR3 protein. The table has fewer than 800,000 distinct CDR3 sequences, 20% to 25% seen once. This sample also belongs to another study, concerning T cells of mothers and their children.

Sequenced input: blood. All receptors come from a boy aged 10-17 years in good health.

The chain is built from TRBV13 and TRBJ2-1; TRBD2 matches 11 bases. The V and J ends lost 5 bases and 4 bases, in that order; junction bases with no gene match: 7. Per germline, CDR1 PRHDT and CDR2 FYEKMQ (reference sequence). This CDR3 contains 16 residues. CDR3 DNA: TGTGCCAGCAGCACCAGACTAGCGGGGTTATACAATGAGCAGTTCTTC. Translating gives CASSTRLAGLYNEQFF.

This chain links TRBV20-1 with TRBJ2-5, with D unresolved. V dropped 3 bases and J dropped 1 base, with 6 bases sitting between them. This CDR3 has 12 amino acids. Per the germline V gene, CDR1 is DFQATT and CDR2 is SNEGSKA (reference sequence). The CDR3 spells CSASRVQETQYF. The CDR3 bases are TGCAGTGCTAGTCGGGTCCAAGAGACCCAGTACTTC.

A word on this clonotype: No conserved phenylalanine or tryptophan is present at the end of the CDR3, so a read error is the likely explanation. DNA for the CDR3: TGTGCCAGCAGTTCACCAGGGGGTAAGAACACTGAAGCTTTCCTT. Protein: CASSSPGGKNTEAFL. The chain carries TRBV28 and TRBJ1-1; 7 nucleotides line up with TRBD1. Per the germline V gene, CDR1 is MDHEN and CDR2 is SYDVKM. With V trimmed by 4 bases and J by 1 base, 6 bases remained unmatched. The CDR3 covers 15 residues.

The rearrangement uses TRBV5-1 and TRBJ2-2; 7 bases fit TRBD1. This CDR3 contains 14 residues. The trim removed 3 bases at V and 6 bases at J, leaving 5 bases unmatched. CDR1 SGHRS and CDR2 YFSETQ come from the germline V gene. For the CDR3, the DNA is TGCGCCAGCAGCTCTAACACAGGGGCCGGGGAGCTGTTTTTT. Protein product: CASSSNTGAGELFF.

The J gene is TRBJ2-5, the V gene TRBV5-6; the match to TRBD2 covers 11 bases. The J call could be wrong; TRBJ2-7 is a better fit for the DNA end. The CDR3 runs to 19 residues. Germline lookup yields CDR1 SGHDT and CDR2 YYEEEE. For the CDR3, the DNA is TGTGCCAGCAGCGAAATACTAGCGGGGGTACCCCGACCCTCCTACGAGCAGTACTTC. Protein: CASSEILAGVPRPSYEQYF.

This clonotype has just one count. The genes are TRBV9 and TRBJ2-3; 9 nucleotides match TRBD2. The V and J ends lost 0 bases and 7 bases, in that order; junction bases with no gene match: 12. This CDR3 comprises 17 residues. CDR1 and CDR2 from the germline V gene are SGDLS and YYNGEE. In nucleotides, the CDR3 is TGTGCCAGCAGCGTAGACCCCTCGCGGGGGGGCAGTAATACGCAGTATTTT. This encodes CASSVDPSRGGSNTQYF. The whole variable domain, remainder taken from reference TRBV9 and TRBJ2-3, is DSGVTQTPKHLITATGQRVTLRCSPRSGDLSVYWYQQSLDQGLQFLIQYYNGEERAKGNILERFSAQQFPDLHSELNLSSLELGDSALYFCASSVDPSRGGSNTQYFGPGTRLTVL.

This clonotype was seen a single time. It may be a read error: a sequence one base away is much more abundant. This CDR3 is CASSYEGDEQYF. The CDR3 DNA is TGTGCCAGCAGTTACGAAGGGGACGAGCAGTACTTC. The chain links TRBV6-5 to TRBJ2-7, with a tentative D call TRBD1 (5 bases). CDR3 length: 12 amino acids. V was trimmed by 2 bases and J by 5 bases, leaving 7 bases between them. CDR1 is MNHEY and CDR2 is SVGAGI in the germline V gene.

The gene calls are TRBV20-1 and TRBJ1-6; D is unresolved. This CDR3 region has 14 residues. V gave up 0 bases and J gave up 6 bases, with 9 bases separating them. The V gene's germline CDR1 is DFQATT and CDR2 SNEGSKA (reference sequence). CDR3 residues: CSARDWYSNSPLHF. Here the CDR3 DNA reads TGCAGTGCTAGAGATTGGTACAGTAATTCACCCCTCCACTTT.

This clonotype was seen more than once but under ten times. This chain joins TRBV6-6 and TRBJ2-7; 9 bases are a match to TRBD1. Germline CDR1 is MNHNY and CDR2 is SVGAGI (reference sequence). The CDR3 covers 15 residues. Losses at the gene ends were 5 bases for V and 3 bases for J; bases not matched to a gene: 8. The CDR3 region has the DNA TGTGCCAGCAGTCGGGGACAGGGCCTAAACTACGAGCAGTACTTC. Translating gives CASSRGQGLNYEQYF.

This clonotype has more than one count but fewer than ten. The rearrangement joins TRBV12-3 or TRBV12-4 to TRBJ1-6; weak D call: TRBD1 (5 bases). The CDR3 length is 15 residues. V lost 1 base to trimming and J lost 10 bases, with 14 bases between them. The CDR3 bases are TGTGCCAGCAGTTTAGTAGGGTCGGGGGGATCACCCCTCCACTTT. Its translation: CASSLVGSGGSPLHF.